The 27 T cell receptor beta chains below were found in one sample sequenced in a study of CD8 T cells in ankylosing spondylitis listed by TCRdb under 2017. Library construction relied on 5' RACE. The sequencer listed for this sample is Illumina HiSeq 2500. The raw public data were reprocessed by TCRdb itself: fastp quality trimming at Q25, MiXCR clonotype calling, in-frame beta chains only. Each CDR3 protein gets just one entry, which takes the most common genes and DNA from the rows behind it. Within this sample are 240,000 or so distinct CDR3 sequences, with about 10% of them counted one time only. The biggest ten clones account for roughly 6.8% of the sample. The sample was blood, either unsorted or a sorted T cell fraction (not recorded which). Source of these receptors: a male donor with ankylosing spondylitis or in good health (not recorded which).

This clonotype was picked up many times. The rearrangement links TRBV12-3 or TRBV12-4 to TRBJ2-1, with 12 bases lining up with TRBD2. This CDR3 has 15 amino acids. V lost 6 bases to trimming and J lost 7 bases; unmatched junction nucleotides: 7. Here the CDR3 DNA reads TGTGCCAGCAGGGGGCTAGCGGGGGGGCGGAATGAGCAGTTCTTC. This sequence encodes CASRGLAGGRNEQFF.

This clonotype was recorded a few times. This rearrangement joins TRBV5-1 to TRBJ2-7; D unresolved. The germline V and J ends were trimmed by 0 bases and 2 bases, with 6 bases remaining between them. This CDR3 is built from 13 residues. CDR1 and CDR2 from the germline V gene are SGHRS and YFSETQ. The DNA for the CDR3 is TGCGCCAGCAGCTTGGAGAGGACCTACGAGCAGTACTTC. It codes for CASSLERTYEQYF. The full variable domain, in which reference TRBV5-1 and TRBJ2-7 provide the parts outside the CDR3, is KAGVTQTPRYLIKTRGQQVTLSCSPISGHRSVSWYQQTPGQGLQFLFEYFSETQRNKGNFPGRFSGRQFSNSRSEMNVSTLELGDSALYLCASSLERTYEQYFGPGTRLTVT.

This clonotype turned up a few times. V and J are TRBV20-1 and TRBJ2-1; D not resolved. This CDR3 contains 14 residues. Between the trimmed V and J ends, which lost 4 bases and 5 bases, there was a span of 15 bases. CDR1 is DFQATT, CDR2 SNEGSKA, per germline (reference sequence). The DNA for the CDR3 is TGCAGTGCTATTCTGGATCCGAGCGACAATGAGCAGTTCTTC. It encodes CSAILDPSDNEQFF.

This clonotype was counted between two and nine times. The chain recombines TRBV29-1 with TRBJ2-7; 7 bases align to TRBD1. V gave up 1 base and J gave up 5 bases; unmatched junction bases: 5. CDR3 size: 13 residues. Looked up from germline, CDR1 is SQVTM and CDR2 is ANQGSEA. The chain's CDR3 is CSVEGRTGNEQYF. CDR3 bases: TGCAGCGTTGAAGGCAGGACAGGTAACGAGCAGTACTTC.

This clonotype was detected only a few times. The chain recombines TRBV12-3 or TRBV12-4 with TRBJ2-7, with a possible D match to TRBD1 (6 bases). CDR3 length: 15 amino acids. V lost 4 bases and J lost 0, with 13 bases in between. The CDR3 nucleotides read TGTGCCAGCAGTTCAGGGGCACCGAGCTCCTACGAGCAGTACTTC. This gives the protein CASSSGAPSSYEQYF.

This clonotype was counted ten times or more. The rearrangement uses TRBV12-3 or TRBV12-4 and TRBJ1-1; no clear D. The CDR3 has 14 residues. The germline V and J ends were trimmed by 3 bases and 6 bases, with 14 bases remaining between them. The CDR3 here is CASSFTGRRPEAFF. The CDR3 DNA is TGTGCCAGCAGTTTCACTGGGAGGCGGCCTGAAGCTTTCTTT.

The J gene is TRBJ2-7, the V gene TRBV25-1; 8 bases align to TRBD1. Germline loops: CDR1 MGHDK, CDR2 SYGVNS. This CDR3 is 15 amino acids long. Losses at the gene ends were 3 bases for V and 1 base for J; bases not matched to a gene: 5. CDR3 sequence: CASSDPGQASYEQYF. The CDR3 DNA reads as TGTGCCAGCAGTGATCCGGGACAGGCGTCCTACGAGCAGTACTTC.

Many counts were recorded for this clonotype. The rearrangement joins TRBV28 to TRBJ2-7; no definite D call. Germline values: CDR1 MDHEN, CDR2 SYDVKM. V was clipped by 6 bases and J by 3 bases, with 9 bases between them. CDR3 length equals 12 residues. The CDR3 DNA reads as TGTGCCAGCAGGAGCCAGCTCTACGAGCAGTACTTC. Its translation: CASRSQLYEQYF.

This clonotype occurred many times. The J gene is TRBJ2-2, the V gene TRBV12-3 or TRBV12-4; 9 nucleotides agree with TRBD2. This CDR3 spans 14 amino acids. The trim removed 7 bases at V and 5 bases at J, leaving 5 bases unmatched. The chain's CDR3 is CASNNLAGTGELFF. The CDR3 bases are TGTGCCAGCAACAACCTAGCGGGAACCGGGGAGCTGTTTTTT.

This clonotype was detected many times. The chain is built from TRBV28 and TRBJ2-2; D possibly corresponds to TRBD2 (5 bases). There are 15 residues in the CDR3. Per the germline V gene, CDR1 is MDHEN and CDR2 is SYDVKM. The ends were cut back, 5 bases at V and 5 bases at J, with 15 bases in the middle. The CDR3 sequence is CASSPRTPITGELFF. The CDR3 DNA follows: TGTGCCAGCAGTCCCCGGACTCCCATTACCGGGGAGCTGTTTTTT.

In this sample, this clonotype turned up once. This rearrangement joins TRBV5-6 to TRBJ1-2, with D possibly matching TRBD1 (6 bases). The CDR3 is 15 residues long. V dropped 2 bases and J dropped 6 bases, with 17 bases sitting between them. Germline-derived CDR1 and CDR2 are SGHDT and YYEEEE. The CDR3 protein is CASSFVNRDSDGYTF. Here the CDR3 DNA reads TGTGCCAGCAGCTTTGTAAACAGGGATTCGGATGGCTACACCTTC.

This clonotype was seen ten or more times. The chain couples TRBV29-1 to TRBJ1-2, with TRBD1 as a possible D gene (5 bases). The germline V and J ends were trimmed by 3 bases and 2 bases, with 13 bases remaining between them. The germline gives CDR1 SQVTM, CDR2 ANQGSEA. The CDR3 loop spans 14 amino acids. The DNA of the CDR3 is TGCAGCGTTGATTTTGCAGGGTCGAACTATGGCTACACCTTC. Its translation: CSVDFAGSNYGYTF.

The V call is TRBV12-3 or TRBV12-4, the J call TRBJ2-1; the D is unclear. The V gene lost 5 bases and the J gene lost 8 bases, with 13 bases spanning the gap. The CDR3 is 13 residues long. Written as DNA, the CDR3 is TGTGCCAGCAGTCTACCGAACTGGCATGAGCAGTTCTTC. It encodes CASSLPNWHEQFF.

At least ten counts were recorded for this clonotype. The chain combines TRBV9 with TRBJ1-6; D ambiguous. V lost 1 base to trimming and J lost 6 bases, with 8 bases between them. Germline values: CDR1 SGDLS, CDR2 YYNGEE. This CDR3 has 14 amino acids. Here the CDR3 reads CASSVRDRNSPLHF. The CDR3 DNA reads as TGTGCCAGCAGCGTACGCGATCGTAATTCACCCCTCCACTTT.

This clonotype was picked up many times. V is TRBV7-8 and J is TRBJ2-2, with 7 bases fitting TRBD1. This CDR3 region has 15 residues. Germline CDR1 reads SGHVS; CDR2 reads FQNEAQ. Unmatched junction bases numbered 4, after V lost 3 bases and J lost 3 bases. The CDR3 here is CASSFEDRDTGELFF. Here the CDR3 DNA reads TGTGCCAGCAGCTTTGAAGACAGGGACACCGGGGAGCTGTTTTTT.

This clonotype was picked up one time. The chain couples TRBV20-1 to TRBJ1-1, with TRBD1 matching over 9 bases. The CDR3 sequence is 13 residues long. Per the germline V gene, CDR1 is DFQATT and CDR2 is SNEGSKA (reference sequence). The ends lost 6 bases at V and 5 bases at J; junction bases unmatched: 7. CDR3 region: CSALTGTGTEAFF. CDR3 DNA: TGCAGTGCCCTCACCGGGACAGGGACTGAAGCTTTCTTT.

This clonotype has at least ten counts. The chain carries TRBV29-1 and TRBJ2-5, with D perhaps being TRBD1 or TRBD2 (6 bases each). V dropped 3 bases and J dropped 5 bases, with 13 bases sitting between them. Germline CDR1 reads SQVTM; CDR2 reads ANQGSEA. The CDR3 runs to 13 residues. CDR3 nucleotide sequence: TGCAGCGTTGAGTATAAGGGGGGTGAGACCCAGTACTTC. It codes for CSVEYKGGETQYF.

This clonotype was found many times. The rearrangement uses TRBV20-1 and TRBJ1-2; D might be TRBD1 (5 bases). Germline V lookup: CDR1 DFQATT, CDR2 SNEGSKA (reference sequence). Trimming cost V 3 bases and J 6 bases, with 11 bases left between them. The CDR3 sequence is 12 residues long. In nucleotides, the CDR3 is TGCAGTGCTAGTGTACAGGTCCATGGCTACACCTTC. As protein: CSASVQVHGYTF.

This clonotype was seen many times. V usage is TRBV20-1 and J usage is TRBJ2-7, with D tentatively TRBD1 (6 bases). The CDR3 extends over 13 amino acids. Trimming stripped 0 bases from V and 6 bases from J, with 12 bases between. Germline CDR1 is DFQATT and CDR2 is SNEGSKA (reference sequence). CDR3 sequence (DNA): TGCAGTGCTAGAGATCTTGCAGGGGTCGAGCAGTACTTC. Translating it yields CSARDLAGVEQYF.

The rearrangement joins TRBV3-1 to TRBJ1-1; D remains unclear. Germline V CDR1 and CDR2: LGHDT, YNNKEL (reference sequence). Deletions cut 1 base from V and 7 bases from J, with 10 bases between. This CDR3 comprises 13 residues. CDR3 nucleotides: TGTGCCAGCAGCCAAGGGCGGGGAATTGAAGCTTTCTTT. It encodes CASSQGRGIEAFF.

This clonotype was counted ten times or more. The rearrangement links TRBV5-6 to TRBJ2-1; 10 bases align to TRBD2. The trim removed 0 bases at V and 7 bases at J, leaving 7 bases unmatched. CDR3 length: 16 residues. Germline-derived CDR1 and CDR2 are SGHDT and YYEEEE. CDR3 sequence reads: CASSLAWGTSANEQFF. As DNA, the CDR3 is TGTGCCAGCAGCTTGGCCTGGGGGACTAGCGCAAATGAGCAGTTCTTC.

This clonotype came up many times. This chain uses TRBV12-3 or TRBV12-4 with TRBJ2-1; 7 bases match TRBD1. CDR3 length: 14 residues. V shed 6 bases, J shed 5 bases, and the junction held 7 bases outside the gene matches. CDR3 residues: CASSLPTGNNEQFF. Written as DNA, the CDR3 is TGTGCCAGCAGCCTCCCGACAGGGAACAATGAGCAGTTCTTC.

This chain links TRBV7-8 with TRBJ2-3; D is unclear. Deletions cut 1 base from V and 0 bases from J, with 8 bases between. Germline V CDR1 and CDR2: SGHVS, FQNEAQ. CDR3 length: 15 amino acids. The CDR3 is CASSLDTHSTDTQYF. The CDR3 bases are TGTGCCAGCAGCTTAGACACCCATAGCACAGATACGCAGTATTTT.

This clonotype was detected a few times. V usage is TRBV10-1 and J usage is TRBJ2-2; D remains unclear. V dropped 4 bases and J dropped 4 bases, with 10 bases sitting between them. The V gene's germline CDR1 is WNHNN and CDR2 SYGVQD (reference sequence). The CDR3 sequence is 14 residues long. The CDR3 DNA reads TGCGCCAGCAGTGTAAGCGCAAGCACCGGGGAGCTGTTTTTT. This translates into CASSVSASTGELFF.

This clonotype showed up many times. The CDR3 nucleotides are TGTGCCAGCAGACCAGCTGTGAACACTGAAGCTTTCTTT. Translation: CASRPAVNTEAFF. The chain recombines TRBV7-9 with TRBJ1-1, with D unclear. Germline V gene data show CDR1 as SEHNR and CDR2 as FQNEAQ (reference sequence). The CDR3 runs 13 residues. The germline V and J ends were trimmed by 6 bases and 0 bases, with 8 bases remaining between them.

This clonotype was counted at least ten times. V is TRBV12-3 or TRBV12-4 and J is TRBJ2-2; the D gene is possibly TRBD2 (5 bases). Trimming removed 5 bases at V and 6 bases at J, with 13 bases between. The length of the CDR3 is 14 residues. This chain's CDR3 is CASSVTRRAGELFF. The CDR3 bases are TGTGCCAGCAGTGTTACTAGGCGTGCCGGGGAGCTGTTTTTT.

This clonotype was detected many times. The rearrangement links TRBV5-6 to TRBJ2-1; weak D call: TRBD2 (6 bases). The CDR3 spans 16 residues. Trimming cost V 6 bases and J 9 bases, with 25 bases left between them. The germline V gene encodes CDR1 SGHDT and CDR2 YYEEEE. The CDR3 protein is CASTLGWGTFLSEQFF. CDR3 bases: TGTGCCAGCACCCTGGGATGGGGGACTTTCCTTTCTGAGCAGTTCTTC.